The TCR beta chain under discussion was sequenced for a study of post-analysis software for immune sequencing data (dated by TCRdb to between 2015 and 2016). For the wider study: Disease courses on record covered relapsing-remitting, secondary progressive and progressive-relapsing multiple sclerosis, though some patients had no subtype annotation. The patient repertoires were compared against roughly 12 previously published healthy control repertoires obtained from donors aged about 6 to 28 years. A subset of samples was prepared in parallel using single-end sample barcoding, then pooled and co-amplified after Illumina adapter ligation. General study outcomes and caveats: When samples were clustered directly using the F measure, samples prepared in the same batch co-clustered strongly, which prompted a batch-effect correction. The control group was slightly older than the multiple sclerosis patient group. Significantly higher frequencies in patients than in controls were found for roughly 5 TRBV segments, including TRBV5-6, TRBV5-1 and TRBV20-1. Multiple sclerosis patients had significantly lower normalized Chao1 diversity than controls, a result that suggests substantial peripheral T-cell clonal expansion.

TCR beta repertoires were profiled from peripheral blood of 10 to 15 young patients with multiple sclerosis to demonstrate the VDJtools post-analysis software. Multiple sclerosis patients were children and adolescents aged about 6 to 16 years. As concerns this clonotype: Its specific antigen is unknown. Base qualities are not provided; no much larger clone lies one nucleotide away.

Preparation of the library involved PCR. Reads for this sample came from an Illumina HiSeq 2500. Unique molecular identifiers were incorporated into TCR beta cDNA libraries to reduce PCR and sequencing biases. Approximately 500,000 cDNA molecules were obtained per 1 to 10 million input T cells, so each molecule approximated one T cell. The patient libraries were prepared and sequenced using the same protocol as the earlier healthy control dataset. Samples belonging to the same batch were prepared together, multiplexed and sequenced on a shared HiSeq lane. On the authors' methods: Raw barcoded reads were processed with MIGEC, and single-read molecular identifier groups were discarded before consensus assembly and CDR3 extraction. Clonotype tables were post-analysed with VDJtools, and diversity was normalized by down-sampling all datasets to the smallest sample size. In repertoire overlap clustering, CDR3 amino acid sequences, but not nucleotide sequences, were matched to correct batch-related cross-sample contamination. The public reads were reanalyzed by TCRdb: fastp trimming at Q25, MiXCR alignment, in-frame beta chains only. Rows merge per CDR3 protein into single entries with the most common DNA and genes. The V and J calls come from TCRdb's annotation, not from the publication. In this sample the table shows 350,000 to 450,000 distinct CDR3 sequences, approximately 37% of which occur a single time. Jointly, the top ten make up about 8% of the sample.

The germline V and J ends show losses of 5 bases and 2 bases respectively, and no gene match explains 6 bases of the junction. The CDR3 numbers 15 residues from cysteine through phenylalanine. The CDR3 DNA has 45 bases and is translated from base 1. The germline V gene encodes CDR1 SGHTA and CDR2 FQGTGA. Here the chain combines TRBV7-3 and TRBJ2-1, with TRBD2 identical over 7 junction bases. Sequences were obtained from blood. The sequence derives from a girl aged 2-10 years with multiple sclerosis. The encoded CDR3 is CASSRLAVTYNEQFF. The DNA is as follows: TGTGCCAGCAGCCGGCTAGCGGTTACCTACAATGAGCAGTTCTTC.